This entry is about one T cell receptor (beta chain). As yet, its antigen is unknown. The sample is drawn from a study of graft-versus-host responses after intestinal transplantation. The data were produced by immunoSEQ multiplex PCR, yet TCRdb's version contains in-frame clones alone and is incomplete. The table includes approximately 60,000 clones, approximately 90% detected once. Study observations and caveats: There were GvH clones found in recipient marrow, and some of them appeared first in ileum or blood. Allograft graft-versus-host to host-versus-graft clonal ratios ran high in patients with graft-donor T cell macrochimerism.

This TCR derives from a human patient who received an intestinal transplant, so some T cells may come from the graft donor. This sample comprised PBMCs, obtained 26 days after transplant.

CDR3: CASSREGGINYGYTF. The CDR3 DNA reads TGTGCCAGCAGCCGGGAGGGGGGGATAAACTATGGCTACACCTTC. The rearrangement joins TRBV5-4 to TRBJ1-2; D is possibly TRBD1 (6 bases). V lost 4 bases to trimming and J lost 2 bases, with 15 bases between them. This CDR3 has 15 amino acids. CDR1 and CDR2 (germline): SGHNT, YYREEE (reference sequence). Using reference TRBV5-4 and TRBJ1-2 for the parts outside the CDR3, the full variable domain is ETGVTQSPTHLIKTRGQQVTLRCSSQSGHNTVSWYQQALGQGPQFIFQYYREEENGRGNFPPRFSGLQFPNYSSELNVNALELDDSALYLCASSREGGINYGYTFGSGTRLTVV.